This is a list of T cell receptor beta chains from one sample in a study of cytomegalovirus exposure and HLA in healthy donors. Repertoires were generated with immunoSEQ multiplex PCR, while TCRdb's copy carries only in-frame clones and drops some. The profile shows over 150,000 clones, approximately 96% of them singletons. The sequenced material came from PBMCs. The receptors were gathered from a woman between 18 and 29 years old in good health and CMV-seronegative. The CDR3 runs from the conserved cysteine through the conserved F or W.

cdr3_length v_call cdr3_aa
15 TRBV7-2 CASRERPGQGSGYTF
16 TRBV27 CASSFWRGEGTDTQYF
14 TRBV2 CASSDLVRDQPQHF
16 TRBV9 CASSPPTGARNYGYTF
13 TRBV5-5 CASSRTGPYEQYF
15 TRBV4-2 CASSRGTSGGEELFF
15 TRBV19 CASTKSGEATGELFF
15 TRBV19 CASSIGLAGAGELFF
13 TRBV5-4 CASSNGPEGEQFF
15 TRBV10-3 CAISGRQGADYGYTF
13 TRBV6-1 CASSWEANYGYTF
14 TRBV7-6 CASSSRVGMGGYTF
16 TRBV19 CASSIGPGVGNQPQHF
10 TRBV2 CASGDYGYTF
14 TRBV14 CASSQDLFQETQYF
18 TRBV5-6 CASSLFSGVSFGNYGYTF
15 TRBV6-5 CASSYESSTAPEQYF
13 TRBV6-6 CASNPLGDTEAFF
15 TRBV5-4 CASSQDRGQNTEAFF
11 TRBV20-1 CSARDVDTQYF
13 TRBV5-1 CASSLRDSEELFF
12 TRBV10-3 CAISGGGNEQFF
15 TRBV6-5 CASRPQGISNQPQHF
14 TRBV6-5 CASKTPGTFVEQFF
13 TRBV19 CASGTGFNQPQHF
15 TRBV4-1 CASSLAGGGVETQYF
19 TRBV30 CAWTADRGAPLAYNSPLHF
16 TRBV5-1 CASTPGASGVLETQYF
16 TRBV7-6 CASSPMLGQGIHEQYF
13 TRBV4-3 CASSQVGDNEQFF
14 TRBV6-5 CASWGRGFGNTIYF
15 TRBV4-1 CASSQSHSSQETQYF
16 TRBV15 CATSPVRRGGTNEQFF
15 TRBV7-8 CASSPRQGWTDTQYF
14 TRBV10-3 CAISVDRGLDTIYF
14 TRBV7-2 CASSLDGGANEQFF
14 TRBV18 CASSLTSENTEAFF
16 TRBV4-2 CASSQDSGWTAGRYTF
15 TRBV9 CASSPQTGGNSPLHF
15 TRBV9 CASSARDRGDYGYTF
15 TRBV18 CASSPADRVWYGYTF